The 8 T cell receptor beta chains listed next were all sequenced from one sample in a study of blood T cell repertoires in COVID-19. Assay: immunoSEQ multiplex PCR; the TCRdb copy retains only in-frame clones and omits some. The sample contains roughly 500,000 clones, 80% to 90% of which appear only once. Sequences were obtained from peripheral blood. The origin of the receptors is a man between 18 and 29 years old with COVID-19, enrolled during active disease.

This chain links TRBV2 with TRBJ1-6; a weak D match, TRBD1 (6 bases). The CDR3 is 13 residues long. V was pared by 4 bases and J by 8 bases, with 9 bases between. Germline CDR1 is SNHLY and CDR2 is FYNNEI. CDR3 residues: CASSGTAYSPLHF. The CDR3 nucleotides read TGTGCCAGCAGTGGGACAGCCTATTCACCCCTCCACTTT.

The gene calls are TRBV6-5 and TRBJ2-1, with 8 bases lining up with TRBD2. Germline V lookup: CDR1 MNHEY, CDR2 SVGAGI. V gave up 3 bases and J gave up 6 bases; unmatched junction bases: 7. The CDR3 is 15 residues long. The CDR3 nucleotides are TGTGCCAGCAGTTATGGGGAGCTAGCGGGCAATGAGCAGTTCTTC. Its protein product is CASSYGELAGNEQFF.

This chain joins TRBV5-1 and TRBJ2-7; the match to TRBD2 covers 10 bases. CDR1 is SGHRS, CDR2 YFSETQ, per germline. V shed 2 bases and J 7 bases; nucleotides not matched to a gene: 12. This CDR3 is 16 amino acids long. CDR3 coding DNA: TGCGCCAGCAGCTTCGGGCTAGCGGGGGCCCTCCGGGAGCAGTACTTC. Residues: CASSFGLAGALREQYF.

The chain is built from TRBV2 and TRBJ1-1; D is unresolved. V was clipped by 8 bases and J by 1 base, with 11 bases between them. Germline V gives CDR1 SNHLY, CDR2 FYNNEI. The CDR3 extends over 13 amino acids. The CDR3 DNA reads TGTGCCAGCGGGCTAAGTTCGAACACTGAAGCTTTCTTT. The encoded protein is CASGLSSNTEAFF.

This clone was seen once. The chain joins TRBV15 to TRBJ1-5; D remains ambiguous. This CDR3 region has 16 residues. Germline loops: CDR1 LNHNV, CDR2 YYDKDF (reference sequence). V lost 0 bases to trimming and J lost 2 bases, with 11 bases between them. CDR3 DNA: TGTGCCACCAGCAGAGATCGGGGAGCGGGCAATCAGCCCCAGCATTTT. Its protein is CATSRDRGAGNQPQHF.

The chain joins TRBV11-2 to TRBJ2-5; possible D gene TRBD2, 5 bases. The CDR3 spans 15 residues. Germline CDR1 reads SGHAT; CDR2 reads FQNNGV. V was shortened by 0 bases and J by 5 bases, with 13 bases between the two germline ends. The CDR3 sequence is CASSLDRLAGETQYF. The CDR3 nucleotides are TGTGCCAGCAGCTTAGATCGGCTAGCTGGGGAGACCCAGTACTTC.

V gene TRBV5-1 combines with J gene TRBJ2-1, with TRBD2 as a possible D gene (5 bases). V was cut by 5 bases and J by 1 base, with 7 bases left in between. This CDR3 is built from 13 residues. Germline V gene sequence: CDR1 SGHRS, CDR2 YFSETQ. This chain's CDR3 is CASRTGSYNEQFF. CDR3 sequence (DNA): TGCGCCAGCAGGACGGGATCCTACAATGAGCAGTTCTTC.

The chain couples TRBV7-8 to TRBJ2-5, with a weak D call TRBD1 (5 bases). Germline V CDR1 and CDR2: SGHVS, FQNEAQ. V gave up 0 bases and J gave up 0 bases, with 14 bases separating them. The CDR3 sequence is 17 residues long. Here the CDR3 DNA reads TGTGCCAGCAGCTTAGCTTCCCGGGCAGGGTACCAAGAGACCCAGTACTTC. Its protein product is CASSLASRAGYQETQYF.